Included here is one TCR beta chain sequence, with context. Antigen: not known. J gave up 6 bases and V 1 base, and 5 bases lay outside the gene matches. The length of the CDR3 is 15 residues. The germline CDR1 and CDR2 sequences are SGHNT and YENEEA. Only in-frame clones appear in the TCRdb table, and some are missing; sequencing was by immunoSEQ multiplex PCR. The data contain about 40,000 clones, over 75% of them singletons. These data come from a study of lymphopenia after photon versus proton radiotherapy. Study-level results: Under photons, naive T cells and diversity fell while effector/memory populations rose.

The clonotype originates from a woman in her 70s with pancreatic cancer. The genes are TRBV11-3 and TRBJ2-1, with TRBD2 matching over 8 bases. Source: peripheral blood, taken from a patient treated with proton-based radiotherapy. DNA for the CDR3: TGTGCCAGCAGCTTAGCGGGAGGGCTACTCAATGAGCAGTTCTTC. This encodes CASSLAGGLLNEQFF.